This T cell receptor (beta chain) was identified in a study of cytomegalovirus exposure and HLA in healthy donors. Primers for the PCR totalled 60 Vbeta and 13 Jbeta. Sequencing was performed with immunoSEQ multiplex PCR; in TCRdb, only in-frame clones are kept and a portion is missing. The sample holds 90,000 to 120,000 clones; 70% to 85% are singletons and the top ten take 3.5% to 5%. J lost 11 bases, V lost 1 base, and 14 bases had no gene match. Germline CDR1 reads SGHRS; CDR2 reads YFSETQ. This CDR3 region has 15 residues. Sequencing was carried out using PBMCs. This sequence originates from a male donor in good health and CMV-seronegative. The rearrangement links TRBV5-1 to TRBJ2-5; 7 bases are shared with TRBD2. CDR3 sequence: CASSLSSGTTIGQYF. CDR3 DNA: TGCGCCAGCAGCTTGTCTTCCGGGACTACTATAGGGCAGTACTTC.